A selection of T cell receptor beta chains follows, all from one sample in a study of blood T cell repertoires in COVID-19. Some clones are missing from TCRdb's copy, which holds only in-frame ones; the method was immunoSEQ multiplex PCR. The sample yields some 26,000 clones, approximately 72% seen once. The specimen sequenced was peripheral blood. Receptors were obtained from a woman older than 75 with acute or convalescent COVID-19. CDR3s include the opening cysteine and the closing phenylalanine or tryptophan. Clone size is not always given. Where it is, it says once, few, many or a class for expanded clones.

TRBV5-1	NA	TRBJ2-5	CASSRQGETQYF
TRBV24-1	NA	TRBJ2-1	CATSVRPGGLAGARSSYNEQFF
TRBV7-9	once	TRBJ2-5	CASSPLEETQYF
TRBV10-1	NA	TRBJ1-6	CASPVGGVYNSPLHF
TRBV30	NA	TRBJ2-7	CAWSPGGGAYEQYF
TRBV19	NA	TRBJ1-4	CASSRAGGRREKLFF
TRBV3-1/TRBV3-2	few	TRBJ1-6	CASSYGQLVVNSPLHF
TRBV19	once	TRBJ2-3	CASSPTANTGSTDTQYF
TRBV6-5	NA	TRBJ2-1	CASSRTGNEQFF
TRBV5-1	few	TRBJ1-1	CASSYGQGVTEAFF
TRBV30	NA	TRBJ2-7	CAWSVSSGAYEQYF
TRBV3-1/TRBV3-2	once	TRBJ1-3	CASSPRLASGNTIYF
TRBV5-1	NA	TRBJ2-3	CASNLGGVAGEDTQYF
TRBV29-1	NA	TRBJ2-1	CSVVASGRSYNEQFF
TRBV10-3	NA	TRBJ2-7	CADPGQGGSYEQYF
TRBV7-9	NA	TRBJ1-2	CASSLGQGPIYGYTF
TRBV28	NA	TRBJ1-3	CASCRTGSSSGNTIYF
TRBV29-1	NA	TRBJ1-1	CSVDGGSGTEAFF
TRBV9	once	TRBJ2-7	CATAYRGVPYEQYF
TRBV12-3/TRBV12-4	once	TRBJ1-6	CASTPGGTLHF
TRBV3-1/TRBV3-2	NA	TRBJ2-7	CASSQDPRLGAGLKQYF
TRBV6-2/TRBV6-3	NA	TRBJ1-5	CASSDEGGNQPQHF
TRBV29-1	few	TRBJ2-2	CSVSFRTGNTGELFF
TRBV11-3	NA	TRBJ2-5	CASSLGVAGEQETQYF
TRBV19	NA	TRBJ2-7	CASRDTGTEQYF
TRBV27	once	TRBJ2-5	CVVAALRETQYF
TRBV3-1/TRBV3-2	NA	TRBJ1-6	CASSLGRYNSPLHF
TRBV3-1/TRBV3-2	few	TRBJ1-1	CASSPTGAQGEAFF
TRBV13	NA	TRBJ2-7	CASGSRDRGYEQYF
TRBV7-2	NA	TRBJ1-2	CASSPGGAPHRYGYTF
TRBV5-6	NA	TRBJ2-7	CASSFMAGGYEQYF
TRBV7-8	NA	TRBJ1-2	CASSLVGPSRSATF
TRBV28	NA	TRBJ2-1	CASAAGGYNEQFF
TRBV11-2	NA	TRBJ1-1	CASRTIRAGNTEAFF
TRBV9	NA	TRBJ2-1	CASSGRTSGGYNEQFF
TRBV5-1	NA	TRBJ2-1	CASSRIPGLAGANEQFF
TRBV21-1	few	TRBJ2-3	CASTHLRAGGPTDTQYF
TRBV29-1	NA	TRBJ2-2	CSVEASGSSNTGELFF
TRBV9	NA	TRBJ2-1	CASSRFEAGSSYNEQFF
TRBV19	NA	TRBJ1-2	CASSTGQPFNYGYTF
TRBV9	NA	TRBJ2-2	CASSVDDDGGTGELFF
TRBV28	NA	TRBJ1-2	CASSLGGAGGYTF
TRBV4-3	NA	TRBJ2-2	CASSQDSGLAGHGELFF
TRBV19	NA	TRBJ1-6	CASSIGWRQNSPLHF
TRBV23-1	NA	TRBJ2-7	CASSRRTGGSYEQYF
TRBV10-2	NA	TRBJ2-1	CASCLAGVCNEQFF
TRBV9	NA	TRBJ1-2	CASSVGGLSGGYTF
TRBV2	NA	TRBJ2-1	CASNPAAGLAGGGNEQFF
TRBV11-2	few	TRBJ1-6	CASSARASGQINSPLHF
TRBV4-3	NA	TRBJ1-6	CASSQDEFSPLHF
TRBV12-3/TRBV12-4	NA	TRBJ2-1	CASSLQREQFF
TRBV9	once	TRBJ1-1	CASSVVPGTGMNTEAFF
TRBV30	NA	TRBJ1-6	CAWTGTANSPLHF
TRBV19	NA	TRBJ2-3	CASKGGIGTDTQYF
TRBV18	NA	TRBJ2-1	CASSQTGTGGYNEQFF